Listed below are T cell receptor beta chains from one sample, sequenced in a study of T cells in localized non-small cell lung cancer. The table came from immunoSEQ multiplex PCR; TCRdb's copy has only in-frame clones and leaves some out. The sample records about 74,000 clones, roughly 80% being singletons. Specimen: peripheral blood, collected before any cancer treatment. The receptors derive from a female donor aged 60 or older with stage I lung adenocarcinoma. Both conserved end residues are part of each CDR3. Fields, in order: V gene, D gene, clone size, J gene, CDR3 length, CDR3 protein, CDR3 DNA. The D gene is left open where the match is weak. A row's size may be missing; if present it is once, few, many or a size class.

>TRBV7-9|TRBD1|NA|TRBJ2-5|13
CASSDRGRETQYF
TGTGCCAGCAGCGACAGGGGGAGGGAGACCCAGTACTTC
>TRBV5-1|NA|once|TRBJ2-1|14
CASLGDNNYNEQFF
TGCGCCAGCCTCGGGGACAACAACTACAATGAGCAGTTCTTC
>TRBV7-3|NA|NA|TRBJ2-1|14
CASSLTSGGSEQFF
TGTGCCAGCAGCTTAACGTCAGGCGGTTCGGAGCAGTTCTTC
>TRBV29-1|NA|NA|TRBJ2-3|13
CSVVEGSTDTQYF
TGCAGCGTTGTTGAGGGGAGCACAGATACGCAGTATTTT
>TRBV7-9|NA|once|TRBJ2-3|13
CASSYQRSDTQYF
TGTGCCAGCAGCTACCAGCGTTCAGATACGCAGTATTTT
>TRBV19|NA|NA|TRBJ2-6|16
CASSYSGSSGANVLTF
TGTGCCAGTAGTTATAGCGGATCCTCTGGGGCCAACGTCCTGACTTTC
>TRBV6-6|TRBD1|NA|TRBJ2-3|13
CASKTGGSDTQYF
TGTGCCAGCAAGACAGGGGGCTCGGATACGCAGTATTTT
>TRBV5-1|NA|NA|TRBJ2-7|14
CASSFRDTNYEQYF
TGCGCCAGCAGCTTCAGGGACACTAACTACGAGCAGTACTTC
>TRBV28|NA|NA|TRBJ1-1|15
CASSAQEFMNTEAFF
TGTGCCAGCAGTGCACAGGAATTCATGAACACTGAAGCTTTCTTT
>TRBV2|NA|once|TRBJ2-7|16
CASSEANSPPPYEQYF
TGTGCCAGCAGTGAAGCGAACAGTCCCCCACCCTACGAGCAGTACTTC
>TRBV11-3|NA|NA|TRBJ2-6|18
CASSLWGGSSSGANVLTF
TGTGCCAGCAGCTTATGGGGGGGCTCTTCCTCTGGGGCCAACGTCCTGACTTTC
>TRBV29-1|NA|NA|TRBJ2-5|13
CSVDTTYQETQYF
TGCAGCGTTGACACCACCTACCAAGAGACCCAGTACTTC
>TRBV4-1|NA|NA|TRBJ2-7|16
CASSQDPDSGTYEQYF
TGCGCCAGCAGCCAAGATCCGGATAGCGGCACCTACGAGCAGTACTTC
>TRBV11-3|TRBD2|NA|TRBJ2-3|15
CASSLGGRSTDTQYF
TGTGCCAGCAGCTTAGGCGGGAGGAGCACAGATACGCAGTATTTT
>TRBV7-3|TRBD2|NA|TRBJ2-1|14
CASSASGGANEQFF
TGTGCCAGCAGCGCTAGCGGGGGGGCCAATGAGCAGTTCTTC
>TRBV7-6|NA|few|TRBJ1-1|14
CASSLAEGTTEAFF
TGTGCCAGCAGCTTAGCAGAAGGGACCACTGAAGCTTTCTTT
>TRBV13|NA|few|TRBJ2-3|15
CASSLIQGGTDTQYF
TGTGCCAGCAGCTTGATTCAGGGCGGCACAGATACGCAGTATTTT
>TRBV7-9|NA|NA|TRBJ2-7|11
CASSLVYEQYF
TGTGCCAGCAGCTTAGTATACGAGCAGTACTTC
>TRBV5-5|NA|once|TRBJ2-5|17
CASSWPRQGFNQETQYF
TGTGCCAGCAGCTGGCCCCGGCAGGGATTCAACCAAGAGACCCAGTACTTC
>TRBV9|NA|NA|TRBJ2-1|15
CASSPGGLFYNEQFF
TGTGCCAGCAGCCCCGGTGGTTTATTTTACAATGAGCAGTTCTTC
>TRBV6-8|NA|NA|TRBJ2-3|15
CASSRTGTGADTQYF
TGTGCCAGCAGTCGGACCGGGACTGGGGCAGATACGCAGTATTTT
>TRBV5-6|NA|NA|TRBJ2-7|11
CASSWVDEQYF
TGTGCCAGCAGCTGGGTGGACGAGCAGTACTTC
>TRBV4-1|NA|NA|TRBJ2-7|16
CASSQGGDPAVDEQYF
TGCGCCAGCAGCCAAGGGGGGGATCCCGCCGTAGACGAGCAGTACTTC
>TRBV11-2|NA|NA|TRBJ1-3|17
CASSGLGGVSSGNTIYF
TGTGCCAGCAGCGGATTAGGGGGAGTTAGCTCTGGAAACACCATATATTTT
>TRBV5-4|TRBD2|NA|TRBJ2-5|14
CASSPATSRETQYF
TGTGCCAGCAGCCCAGCGACTAGCAGAGAGACCCAGTACTTC
>TRBV7-8|NA|NA|TRBJ2-5|13
CASSLGGRETQYF
TGTGCCAGCAGCTTAGGAGGACGCGAGACCCAGTACTTC
>TRBV2|NA|NA|TRBJ1-5|14
CASSGLSDDQPQHF
TGTGCCAGCAGTGGGTTGTCAGATGATCAGCCCCAGCATTTT
>TRBV19|NA|NA|TRBJ1-2|16
CASSTNPGRTSYGYTF
TGTGCCAGTAGTACTAATCCGGGACGGACGTCCTATGGCTACACCTTC
>TRBV4-1|TRBD1|NA|TRBJ1-1|15
CASSQPTGGGTEAFF
TGCGCCAGCAGCCAACCCACAGGGGGCGGCACTGAAGCTTTCTTT
>TRBV29-1|NA|NA|TRBJ1-1|13
CSVEWGLNTEAFF
TGCAGCGTTGAATGGGGTTTGAACACTGAAGCTTTCTTT
>TRBV6-5|NA|NA|TRBJ2-1|14
CASSYSKYSNEQFF
TGTGCCAGCAGTTACTCGAAGTACTCCAATGAGCAGTTCTTC
>TRBV2|NA|NA|TRBJ2-4|17
CASIRQRGIGAKNIQYF
TGTGCCAGCATCCGCCAGAGGGGAATCGGGGCCAAAAACATTCAGTACTTC
>TRBV5-1|NA|NA|TRBJ1-2|14
CASSLEQNNYGYTF
TGCGCCAGCAGCTTGGAGCAGAATAACTATGGCTACACCTTC
>TRBV7-2|TRBD2|NA|TRBJ2-2|18
CASSAGGGWVRNTGELFF
TGTGCCAGCAGCGCCGGCGGGGGTTGGGTGCGAAACACCGGGGAGCTGTTTTTT
>TRBV5-4|NA|NA|TRBJ2-1|13
CASSRWAAIEQFF
TGTGCCAGCAGCCGCTGGGCGGCCATTGAGCAGTTCTTC
>TRBV19|TRBD1|few|TRBJ1-6|15
CASSPHGQGRSPLHF
TGTGCCAGTAGCCCCCACGGACAGGGACGGTCACCCCTCCACTTT
>TRBV19|NA|few|TRBJ1-2|13
CATGLRPNYGYTF
TGTGCCACGGGCCTGAGACCTAACTATGGCTACACCTTC
>TRBV4-1|NA|once|TRBJ1-1|14
CASSQGIGQTEAFF
TGCGCCAGCAGCCAGGGGATTGGACAGACTGAAGCTTTCTTT
>TRBV5-1|TRBD1|NA|TRBJ1-5|15
CASSLGQGLGQPQHF
TGCGCCAGCAGCTTGGGACAGGGGTTAGGGCAGCCCCAGCATTTT
>TRBV19|NA|NA|TRBJ2-7|11
CREGSLDEQYF
TGTCGCGAGGGAAGTCTCGACGAGCAGTACTTC
>TRBV28|TRBD2|few|TRBJ2-7|15
CASTRLAGAHYEQYF
TGTGCCAGCACGAGGCTAGCGGGAGCTCACTACGAGCAGTACTTC
>TRBV2|NA|NA|TRBJ1-2|13
CASSGTDNYGYTF
TGTGCCAGCAGTGGGACTGACAACTATGGCTACACCTTC
>TRBV5-8|NA|NA|TRBJ2-1|13
CASSLWVMDEQFF
TGTGCCAGCAGCTTGTGGGTTATGGATGAGCAGTTCTTC
>TRBV4-1|TRBD1|NA|TRBJ1-2|17
CASSQDFYQGDSYGYTF
TGCGCCAGCAGCCAAGATTTCTACCAGGGGGATTCATATGGCTACACCTTC
>TRBV7-9|NA|NA|TRBJ2-3|15
CASSRGPGGLDTQYF
TGTGCCAGCAGCCGCGGGCCAGGGGGGTTGGATACGCAGTATTTT
>TRBV7-9|NA|NA|TRBJ2-5|17
CASSFSSQPNRQETQYF
TGTGCCAGCAGCTTTTCGTCGCAACCGAACCGCCAAGAGACCCAGTACTTC
>TRBV2|TRBD2|few|TRBJ2-3|17
CASSQGRASGSADTQYF
TGTGCCAGCAGTCAAGGGAGGGCTAGCGGGAGTGCAGATACGCAGTATTTT
>TRBV18|NA|NA|TRBJ2-7|13
CASSPPVLGEQYF
TGTGCCAGCTCACCACCAGTTTTGGGGGAGCAGTACTTC
>TRBV9|TRBD2|few|TRBJ2-3|15
CASSVWTSGMDTQYF
TGTGCCAGCAGCGTCTGGACTAGCGGGATGGATACGCAGTATTTT
>TRBV11-2|TRBD2|NA|TRBJ2-3|16
CASSRGAGGLTDTQYF
TGTGCCAGCAGCCGGGGAGCGGGGGGTCTCACAGATACGCAGTATTTT
>TRBV5-1|NA|NA|TRBJ2-5|12
CASSLGEQTQYF
TGCGCCAGCAGCCTGGGGGAGCAGACCCAGTACTTC
>TRBV11-2|NA|NA|TRBJ2-5|14
CASSHTRNQETQYF
TGTGCCAGCAGCCACACTAGGAACCAAGAGACCCAGTACTTC
>TRBV11-3|NA|NA|TRBJ2-2|15
CASSLSGFGTGELFF
TGTGCCAGCAGCTTGAGCGGGTTTGGGACCGGGGAGCTGTTTTTT
>TRBV11-2|TRBD1|NA|TRBJ2-3|15
CASSLDRIGADTQYF
TGTGCCAGCAGCTTGGACAGGATCGGGGCAGATACGCAGTATTTT
>TRBV19|NA|NA|TRBJ2-3|16
CASSIVVSGGQATQYF
TGTGCCAGTAGTATAGTTGTAAGCGGGGGACAGGCTACGCAGTATTTT
>TRBV5-1|NA|once|TRBJ2-1|15
CASSLSNEPYNEQFF
TGCGCCAGCAGCTTGTCGAACGAACCCTACAATGAGCAGTTCTTC